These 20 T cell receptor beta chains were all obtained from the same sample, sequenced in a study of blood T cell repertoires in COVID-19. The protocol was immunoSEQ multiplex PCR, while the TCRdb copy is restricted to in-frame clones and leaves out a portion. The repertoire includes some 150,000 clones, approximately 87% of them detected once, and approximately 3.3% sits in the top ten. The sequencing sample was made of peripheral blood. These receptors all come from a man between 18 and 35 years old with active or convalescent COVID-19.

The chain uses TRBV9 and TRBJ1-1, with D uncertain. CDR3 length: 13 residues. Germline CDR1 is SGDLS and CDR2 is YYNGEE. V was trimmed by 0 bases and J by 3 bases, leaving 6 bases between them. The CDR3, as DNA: TGTGCCAGCAGCGTAGGCGGTCACACTGAAGCTTTCTTT. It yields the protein CASSVGGHTEAFF. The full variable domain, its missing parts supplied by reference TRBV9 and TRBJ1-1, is DSGVTQTPKHLITATGQRVTLRCSPRSGDLSVYWYQQSLDQGLQFLIQYYNGEERAKGNILERFSAQQFPDLHSELNLSSLELGDSALYFCASSVGGHTEAFFGQGTRLTVV.

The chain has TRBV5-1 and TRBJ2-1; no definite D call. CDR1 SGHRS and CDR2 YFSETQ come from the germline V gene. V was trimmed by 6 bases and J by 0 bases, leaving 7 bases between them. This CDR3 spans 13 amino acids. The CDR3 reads CASTPSSYNEQFF. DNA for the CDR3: TGCGCCAGCACCCCGAGCTCCTACAATGAGCAGTTCTTC.

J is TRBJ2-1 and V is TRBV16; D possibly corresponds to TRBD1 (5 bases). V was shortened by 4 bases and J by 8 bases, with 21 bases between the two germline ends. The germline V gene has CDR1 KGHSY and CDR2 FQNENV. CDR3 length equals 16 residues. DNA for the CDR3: TGTGCCAGCAGCCGGTTAAACACGGCGGAAGGGGATGAGCAGTTCTTC. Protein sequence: CASSRLNTAEGDEQFF.

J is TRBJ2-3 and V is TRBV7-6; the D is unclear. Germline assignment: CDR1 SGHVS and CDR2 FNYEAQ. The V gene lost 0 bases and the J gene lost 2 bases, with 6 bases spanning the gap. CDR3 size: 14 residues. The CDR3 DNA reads TGTGCCAGCAGCTTAGCTGGCTCCACAGATACGCAGTATTTT. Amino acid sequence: CASSLAGSTDTQYF. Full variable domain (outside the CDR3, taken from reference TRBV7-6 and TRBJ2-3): GAGVSQSPRYKVTKRGQDVALRCDPISGHVSLYWYRQALGQGPEFLTYFNYEAQQDKSGLPNDRFSAERPEGSISTLTIQRTEQRDSAMYRCASSLAGSTDTQYFGPGTRLTVL.

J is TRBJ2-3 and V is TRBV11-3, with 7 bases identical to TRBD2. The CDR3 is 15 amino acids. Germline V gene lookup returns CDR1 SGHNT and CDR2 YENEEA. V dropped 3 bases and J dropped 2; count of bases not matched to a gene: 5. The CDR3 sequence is CASSFAGVHTDTQYF. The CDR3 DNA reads TGTGCCAGCAGCTTTGCGGGAGTGCACACAGATACGCAGTATTTT. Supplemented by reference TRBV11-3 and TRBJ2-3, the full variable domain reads EAGVVQSPRYKIIEKKQPVAFWCNPISGHNTLYWYLQNLGQGPELLIRYENEEAVDDSQLPKDRFSAERLKGVDSTLKIQPAELGDSAVYLCASSFAGVHTDTQYFGPGTRLTVL.

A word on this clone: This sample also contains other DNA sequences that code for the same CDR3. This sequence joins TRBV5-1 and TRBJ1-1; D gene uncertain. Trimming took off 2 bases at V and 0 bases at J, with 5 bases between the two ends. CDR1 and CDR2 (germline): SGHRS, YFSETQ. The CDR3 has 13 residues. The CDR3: CASSLIMNTEAFF. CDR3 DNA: TGCGCCAGCAGCTTAATTATGAACACTGAAGCTTTCTTT.

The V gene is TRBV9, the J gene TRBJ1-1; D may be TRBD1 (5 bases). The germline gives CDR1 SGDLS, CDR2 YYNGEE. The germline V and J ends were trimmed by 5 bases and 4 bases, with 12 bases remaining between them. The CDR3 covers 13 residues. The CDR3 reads CASSEGVATEAFF. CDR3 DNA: TGTGCCAGCAGTGAAGGGGTTGCCACTGAAGCTTTCTTT.

The chain's CDR3 is CASSLGTGYGYTF. The CDR3 bases are TGTGCCAGCAGCCTCGGGACAGGGTATGGCTACACCTTC. The chain is built from TRBV7-9 and TRBJ1-2, with TRBD1 matching over 9 bases. Looked up from germline, CDR1 is SEHNR and CDR2 is FQNEAQ (reference sequence). Germline trimming cut 5 bases from V and 5 bases from J; bases unmatched to any gene: 3. The CDR3 contains 13 residues.

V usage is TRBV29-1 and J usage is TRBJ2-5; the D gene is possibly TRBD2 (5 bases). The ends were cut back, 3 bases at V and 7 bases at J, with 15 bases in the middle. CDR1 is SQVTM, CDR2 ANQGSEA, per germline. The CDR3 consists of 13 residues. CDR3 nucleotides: TGCAGCGTTGAGTCACCCACCCGGGGGACCCAGTACTTC. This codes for CSVESPTRGTQYF.

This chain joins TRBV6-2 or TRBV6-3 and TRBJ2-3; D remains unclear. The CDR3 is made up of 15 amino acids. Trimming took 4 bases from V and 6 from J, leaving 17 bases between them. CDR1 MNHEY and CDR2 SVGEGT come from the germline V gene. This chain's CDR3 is CASSWLQALRDTQYF. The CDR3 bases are TGTGCCAGCAGTTGGTTGCAGGCCTTAAGGGATACGCAGTATTTT.

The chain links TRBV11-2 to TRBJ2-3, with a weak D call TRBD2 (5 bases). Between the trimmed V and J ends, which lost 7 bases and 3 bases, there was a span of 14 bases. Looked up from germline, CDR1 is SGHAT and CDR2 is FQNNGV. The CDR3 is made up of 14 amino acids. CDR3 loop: CASTRIRGTDTQYF. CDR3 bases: TGTGCCAGCACCCGGATACGGGGTACAGATACGCAGTATTTT. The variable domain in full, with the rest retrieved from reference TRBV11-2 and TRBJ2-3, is EAGVAQSPRYKIIEKRQSVAFWCNPISGHATLYWYQQILGQGPKLLIQFQNNGVVDDSQLPKDRFSAERLKGVDSTLKIQPAKLEDSAVYLCASTRIRGTDTQYFGPGTRLTVL.

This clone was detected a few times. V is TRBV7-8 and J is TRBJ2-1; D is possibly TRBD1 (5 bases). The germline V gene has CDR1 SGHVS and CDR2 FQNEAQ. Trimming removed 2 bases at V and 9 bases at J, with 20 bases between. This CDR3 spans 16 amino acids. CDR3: CASSLLQDVTVGEQFF. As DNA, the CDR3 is TGTGCCAGCAGCTTACTACAGGACGTCACAGTAGGTGAGCAGTTCTTC.

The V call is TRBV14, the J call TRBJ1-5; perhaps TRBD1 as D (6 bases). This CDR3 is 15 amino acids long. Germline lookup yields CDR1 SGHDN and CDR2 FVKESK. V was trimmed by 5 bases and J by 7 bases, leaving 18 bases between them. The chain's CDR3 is CASSSRGGRDQPQHF. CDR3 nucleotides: TGTGCCAGCAGCTCACGAGGGGGACGAGACCAGCCCCAGCATTTT. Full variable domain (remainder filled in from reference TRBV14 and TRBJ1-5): EAGVTQFPSHSVIEKGQTVTLRCDPISGHDNLYWYRRVMGKEIKFLLHFVKESKQDESGMPNNRFLAERTGGTYSTLKVQPAELEDSGVYFCASSSRGGRDQPQHFGDGTRLSIL.

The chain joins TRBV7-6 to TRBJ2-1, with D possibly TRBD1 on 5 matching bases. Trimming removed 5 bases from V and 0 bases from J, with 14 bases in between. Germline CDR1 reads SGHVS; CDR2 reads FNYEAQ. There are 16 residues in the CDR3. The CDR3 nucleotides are TGTGCCAGCAGCAATGGGGCCGTTAGCTCCTACAATGAGCAGTTCTTC. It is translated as CASSNGAVSSYNEQFF.

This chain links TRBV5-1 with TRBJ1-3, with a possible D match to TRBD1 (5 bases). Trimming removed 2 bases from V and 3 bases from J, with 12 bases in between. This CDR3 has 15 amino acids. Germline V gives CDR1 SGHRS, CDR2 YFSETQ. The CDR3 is CASSLDSLRGNTIYF. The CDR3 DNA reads TGCGCCAGCAGCTTAGACAGCCTACGTGGAAACACCATATATTTT.

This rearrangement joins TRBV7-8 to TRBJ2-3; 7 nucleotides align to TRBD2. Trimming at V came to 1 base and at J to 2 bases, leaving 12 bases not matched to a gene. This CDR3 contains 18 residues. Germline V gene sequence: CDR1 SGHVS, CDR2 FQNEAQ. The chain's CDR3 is CASSLGVAGLTATDTQYF. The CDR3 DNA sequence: TGTGCCAGCAGCTTAGGCGTAGCGGGCCTAACTGCCACAGATACGCAGTATTTT.

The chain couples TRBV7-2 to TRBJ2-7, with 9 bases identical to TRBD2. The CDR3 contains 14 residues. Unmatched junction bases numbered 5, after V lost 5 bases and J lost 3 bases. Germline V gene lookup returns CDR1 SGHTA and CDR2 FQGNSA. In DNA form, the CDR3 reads TGTGCCAGCAGCCTTGTAGCGGGAGACTACGAGCAGTACTTC. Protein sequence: CASSLVAGDYEQYF.

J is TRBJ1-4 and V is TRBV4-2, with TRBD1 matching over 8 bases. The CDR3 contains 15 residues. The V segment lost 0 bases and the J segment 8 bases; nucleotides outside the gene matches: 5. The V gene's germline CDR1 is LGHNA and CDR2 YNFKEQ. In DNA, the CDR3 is TGTGCCAGCAGCCAAGATTCAGGGGGCCTAGAAAAACTGTTTTTT. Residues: CASSQDSGGLEKLFF.

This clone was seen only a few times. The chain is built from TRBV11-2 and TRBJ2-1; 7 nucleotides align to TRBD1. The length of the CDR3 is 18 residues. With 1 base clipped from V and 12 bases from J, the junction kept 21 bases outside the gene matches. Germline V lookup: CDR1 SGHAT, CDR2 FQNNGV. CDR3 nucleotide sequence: TGTGCCAGCAGCTTAGTAGGACAGGTAGGATTCAGCCAGCCGAGGCAGTTCTTC. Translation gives CASSLVGQVGFSQPRQFF.

The CDR3 here is CASSYSGGLGYGYTF. The CDR3 DNA sequence: TGTGCCAGCAGTTACTCGGGGGGGCTAGGCTATGGCTACACCTTC. This chain uses TRBV6-5 with TRBJ1-2, with a tentative D call TRBD1 (6 bases). Germline V gene data show CDR1 as MNHEY and CDR2 as SVGAGI. The CDR3 consists of 15 residues. The V end was cut by 0 bases, the J end by 4 bases, with 12 bases between.